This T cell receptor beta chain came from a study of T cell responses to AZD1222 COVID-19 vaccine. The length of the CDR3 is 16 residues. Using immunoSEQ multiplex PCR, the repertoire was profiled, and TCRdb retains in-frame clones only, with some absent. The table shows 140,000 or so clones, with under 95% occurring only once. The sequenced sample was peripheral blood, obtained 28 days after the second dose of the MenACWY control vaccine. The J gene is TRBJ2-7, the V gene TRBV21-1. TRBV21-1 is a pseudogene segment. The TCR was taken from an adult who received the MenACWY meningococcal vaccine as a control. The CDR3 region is CASTSPDPRGAYEQYF. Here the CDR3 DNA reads TGTGCCAGCACCAGCCCTGACCCGAGGGGGGCCTACGAGCAGTACTTC.